Listed below are T cell receptor beta chains from one sample, sequenced in a study of T cell responses to AZD1222 COVID-19 vaccine. This table comes from immunoSEQ multiplex PCR, and its TCRdb copy is limited to in-frame clones, with some not included. This table holds around 250,000 clones, just over 90% found once. The material sequenced was peripheral blood, taken on day 0 of AZD1222 vaccination. Source of these receptors: an adult in good health. CDR3s include the opening cysteine and the closing phenylalanine or tryptophan. The D gene is left open where the match is weak. Size is omitted from some rows. Given values are once, few, many or a class for expanded clones.

clone_size: NA
d_call: TRBD1
v_call: TRBV19
j_call: TRBJ1-1
cdr3_nt: TGTGCCAGCTGGGACAGGGGATCGATAAAATTGAACACTGAAGCTTTCTTT
cdr3_aa: CASWDRGSIKLNTEAFF

clone_size: NA
d_call: NA
v_call: TRBV3-1/TRBV3-2
j_call: TRBJ1-1
cdr3_nt: TGTGCCAGCAGCCAAGCCCTAACAGGGATTGGATTGGCTTTCTTT
cdr3_aa: CASSQALTGIGLAFF

clone_size: NA
d_call: TRBD1
v_call: TRBV7-2
j_call: TRBJ1-2
cdr3_nt: TGTGCCAGCAGCTCGGGACAGGCCTATGGCTACACCTTC
cdr3_aa: CASSSGQAYGYTF

clone_size: NA
d_call: NA
v_call: TRBV4-2
j_call: TRBJ1-4
cdr3_nt: TGTGCCAGCAGCCAGCGGATGCGGAAACTGTTTTTT
cdr3_aa: CASSQRMRKLFF

clone_size: NA
d_call: NA
v_call: TRBV5-1
j_call: TRBJ1-1
cdr3_nt: TGCGCCAGCAGCTCGAACGCTGAAGCTTTCTTT
cdr3_aa: CASSSNAEAFF

clone_size: NA
d_call: TRBD2
v_call: TRBV7-2
j_call: TRBJ2-1
cdr3_nt: TGTGCCAGCAGCTTAGACGGGAGGATCTATGAGCAGTTCTTC
cdr3_aa: CASSLDGRIYEQFF

clone_size: NA
d_call: NA
v_call: TRBV5-4
j_call: TRBJ1-1
cdr3_nt: TGTGCCAGCAGCTCAGGACGGGACACTGAAGCTTTCTTT
cdr3_aa: CASSSGRDTEAFF

clone_size: NA
d_call: NA
v_call: TRBV6-4
j_call: TRBJ2-7
cdr3_nt: TGTGCCAGCAGTCCGGACAAACCCTACGAGCAGTACTTC
cdr3_aa: CASSPDKPYEQYF

clone_size: NA
d_call: NA
v_call: TRBV7-2
j_call: TRBJ1-1
cdr3_nt: TGTGCCAGCAGCTTAACCCAGGGGAGTAGGACTGAAGCTTTCTTT
cdr3_aa: CASSLTQGSRTEAFF

clone_size: NA
d_call: TRBD2
v_call: TRBV10-3
j_call: TRBJ2-3
cdr3_nt: TGTGCCATCAGTGAAGGCCCCCCGACTAGCGGAGGCACAGATACGCAGTATTTT
cdr3_aa: CAISEGPPTSGGTDTQYF

clone_size: NA
d_call: TRBD1
v_call: TRBV28
j_call: TRBJ1-1
cdr3_nt: TGTGCCAGCAGCCGAACAGGGGGTAACACTGAAGCTTTCTTT
cdr3_aa: CASSRTGGNTEAFF

clone_size: NA
d_call: NA
v_call: TRBV5-8
j_call: TRBJ2-7
cdr3_nt: TGTGCCAGCAGCTTGGGGGGCAGGTCCTACGAGCAGTACTTC
cdr3_aa: CASSLGGRSYEQYF

clone_size: NA
d_call: NA
v_call: TRBV7-9
j_call: TRBJ2-7
cdr3_nt: TGTGCCAGCAGCCCGACCGACGTATACGAGCAGTACTTC
cdr3_aa: CASSPTDVYEQYF

clone_size: NA
d_call: NA
v_call: TRBV5-1
j_call: TRBJ1-4
cdr3_nt: TGCGCCAGCAGCTGGAATCCTGGGGCTAATGAAAAACTGTTTTTT
cdr3_aa: CASSWNPGANEKLFF

clone_size: NA
d_call: TRBD2
v_call: TRBV7-9
j_call: TRBJ2-7
cdr3_nt: TGTGCCAGCAGCATAACCGGGACTAGCGGGGCCTACGAGCAGTACTTC
cdr3_aa: CASSITGTSGAYEQYF

clone_size: NA
d_call: NA
v_call: TRBV5-4
j_call: TRBJ2-7
cdr3_nt: TGTGCCAGCAGCTTGTCTAGAGGGGAGCAGTACTTC
cdr3_aa: CASSLSRGEQYF

clone_size: once
d_call: NA
v_call: TRBV5-5
j_call: TRBJ1-1
cdr3_nt: TGTGCCAGCAGCAGGATAGGGAGCTCGAACACTGAAGCTTTCTTT
cdr3_aa: CASSRIGSSNTEAFF

clone_size: NA
d_call: TRBD2
v_call: TRBV15
j_call: TRBJ2-1
cdr3_nt: TGTGCCACCAGGGGACTAGCGGGAGCCTCCTCCTACAATGAGCAGTTCTTC
cdr3_aa: CATRGLAGASSYNEQFF

clone_size: NA
d_call: NA
v_call: TRBV28
j_call: TRBJ1-1
cdr3_nt: TGTGCCAGCAGGACTGACGGGAACACTGAAGCTTTCTTT
cdr3_aa: CASRTDGNTEAFF

clone_size: NA
d_call: NA
v_call: TRBV14
j_call: TRBJ2-1
cdr3_nt: TGTGCCAGCAGCCAAGATACCTTCTTCAATGAGCAGTTCTTC
cdr3_aa: CASSQDTFFNEQFF

clone_size: NA
d_call: TRBD2
v_call: TRBV6-2/TRBV6-3
j_call: TRBJ2-3
cdr3_nt: TGTGCCAGCAGTCGGGAGGACTATACGCAGTATTTT
cdr3_aa: CASSREDYTQYF

clone_size: once
d_call: TRBD1
v_call: TRBV9
j_call: TRBJ1-2
cdr3_nt: TGTGCCAGCAGCGTGGCGGGACAGAACTATGGCTACACCTTC
cdr3_aa: CASSVAGQNYGYTF

clone_size: NA
d_call: TRBD1
v_call: TRBV11-1
j_call: TRBJ1-1
cdr3_nt: TGTGCCAGCAGCACCAACAGGGGAGGGACTGAAGCTTTCTTT
cdr3_aa: CASSTNRGGTEAFF

clone_size: NA
d_call: NA
v_call: TRBV11-2
j_call: TRBJ1-2
cdr3_nt: TGTGCCAGCAGCCCCTCGCTGGACGGCTATGGCTACACCTTC
cdr3_aa: CASSPSLDGYGYTF

clone_size: NA
d_call: NA
v_call: TRBV5-1
j_call: TRBJ2-5
cdr3_nt: TGCGCCAGCAGCTCGGCCCCCATGATGGAGACCCAGTACTTC
cdr3_aa: CASSSAPMMETQYF

clone_size: NA
d_call: TRBD1
v_call: TRBV28
j_call: TRBJ2-7
cdr3_nt: TGTGCCAGCAGTTCCGCCGGGACAGGAACCTACGAGCAGTACTTC
cdr3_aa: CASSSAGTGTYEQYF

clone_size: once
d_call: NA
v_call: TRBV19
j_call: TRBJ1-1
cdr3_nt: TGTGCCAGTAGTAAAGCAGGGGTCACGGACGCTTTCTTT
cdr3_aa: CASSKAGVTDAFF

clone_size: NA
d_call: NA
v_call: TRBV4-3
j_call: TRBJ2-2
cdr3_nt: TGCGCCAGCAGCCGCGGACCGAACACCGGGGAGCTGTTTTTT
cdr3_aa: CASSRGPNTGELFF

clone_size: NA
d_call: TRBD1
v_call: TRBV29-1
j_call: TRBJ1-1
cdr3_nt: TGCAGCGCTACACGGGGGGACAGGGCGTTAAAGACTGAAGCTTTCTTT
cdr3_aa: CSATRGDRALKTEAFF

clone_size: NA
d_call: TRBD2
v_call: TRBV18
j_call: TRBJ2-5
cdr3_nt: TGTGCCAGCTCAAGAATAGCGGGGGCACAAGAGACCCAGTACTTC
cdr3_aa: CASSRIAGAQETQYF

clone_size: NA
d_call: NA
v_call: TRBV7-2
j_call: TRBJ1-6
cdr3_nt: TGTGCCAGCAGCTTCAATTCACCCCTCCACTTT
cdr3_aa: CASSFNSPLHF

clone_size: NA
d_call: NA
v_call: TRBV5-1
j_call: TRBJ1-1
cdr3_nt: TGCGCCAGCAGCTTGGATGGGGGGAACACTGAAGCTTTCTTT
cdr3_aa: CASSLDGGNTEAFF

clone_size: NA
d_call: TRBD1
v_call: TRBV5-4
j_call: TRBJ1-6
cdr3_nt: TGTGCCAGCAGCTTGGCGGGCAGGGGGCTAGGTTATAATTCACCCCTCCACTTT
cdr3_aa: CASSLAGRGLGYNSPLHF

clone_size: NA
d_call: NA
v_call: TRBV5-1
j_call: TRBJ1-1
cdr3_nt: TGCGCCAGCAGCCCGAATAATTTGGCAGTGAACACTGAAGCTTTCTTT
cdr3_aa: CASSPNNLAVNTEAFF

clone_size: NA
d_call: TRBD2
v_call: TRBV7-2
j_call: TRBJ2-3
cdr3_nt: TGTGCCAGCAGCTTAGTAGGGGTAAGCGGGAGTGGCGCAGATACGCAGTATTTT
cdr3_aa: CASSLVGVSGSGADTQYF

clone_size: NA
d_call: TRBD1
v_call: TRBV7-9
j_call: TRBJ2-7
cdr3_nt: TGTGCCAGCAGCCGCTCCGGGACAGGGGACGAGCAGTACTTC
cdr3_aa: CASSRSGTGDEQYF

clone_size: NA
d_call: NA
v_call: TRBV6-2/TRBV6-3
j_call: TRBJ1-2
cdr3_nt: TGTGCCAGCAGTTACCAAACAGGGTGGGATGGCTACACCTTC
cdr3_aa: CASSYQTGWDGYTF

clone_size: NA
d_call: NA
v_call: TRBV4-1
j_call: TRBJ1-5
cdr3_nt: TGCGCCAGCAGCCAAACTTTTCAGGGAGGGCTCAATCAGCCCCAGCATTTT
cdr3_aa: CASSQTFQGGLNQPQHF

clone_size: once
d_call: TRBD2
v_call: TRBV3-1/TRBV3-2
j_call: TRBJ2-2
cdr3_nt: TGTGCCAGCAGCCAAGTAGGCGGGGGGGACACCGGGGAGCTGTTTTTT
cdr3_aa: CASSQVGGGDTGELFF

clone_size: once
d_call: NA
v_call: TRBV5-1
j_call: TRBJ2-7
cdr3_nt: TGCGCCAGCAGCTCGGGGGCATCCTACTACGAGCAGTACTTC
cdr3_aa: CASSSGASYYEQYF

clone_size: NA
d_call: TRBD2
v_call: TRBV19
j_call: TRBJ2-1
cdr3_nt: TGTGCCAGTAGTTCCGGGACTAATTTCTATGAGCAGTTCTTC
cdr3_aa: CASSSGTNFYEQFF

clone_size: NA
d_call: NA
v_call: TRBV5-4
j_call: TRBJ1-1
cdr3_nt: TGTGCCAGCAGCCGCGGGACGGCCGGAGGAATGAACACTGAAGCTTTCTTT
cdr3_aa: CASSRGTAGGMNTEAFF

clone_size: NA
d_call: TRBD1
v_call: TRBV4-3
j_call: TRBJ1-5
cdr3_nt: TGCGCCAGCAGCCATCGGACAGGAGGACAGCCCCAGCATTTT
cdr3_aa: CASSHRTGGQPQHF

clone_size: NA
d_call: NA
v_call: TRBV13
j_call: TRBJ1-5
cdr3_nt: TGTGCCAGCAGCTTAGGTCCATACAATCAGCCCCAGCATTTT
cdr3_aa: CASSLGPYNQPQHF

clone_size: NA
d_call: NA
v_call: TRBV18
j_call: TRBJ2-7
cdr3_nt: TGTGCCAGCTCACCCAAGGCGGGGGCCTCCTACGAGCAGTACTTC
cdr3_aa: CASSPKAGASYEQYF

clone_size: NA
d_call: NA
v_call: TRBV12-3/TRBV12-4
j_call: TRBJ2-3
cdr3_nt: TGTGCCAGCAGTTTAGACAGCTCAGATACGCAGTATTTT
cdr3_aa: CASSLDSSDTQYF

clone_size: NA
d_call: TRBD2
v_call: TRBV5-1
j_call: TRBJ2-2
cdr3_nt: TGCGCCAGCAGCTTGGGGACTAGCGGGAACACCGGGGAGCTGTTTTTT
cdr3_aa: CASSLGTSGNTGELFF

clone_size: NA
d_call: TRBD1
v_call: TRBV19
j_call: TRBJ2-1
cdr3_nt: TGTGCCAGTAGTGTGACAGGGGTTGAATATGAGCAGTTCTTC
cdr3_aa: CASSVTGVEYEQFF

clone_size: NA
d_call: NA
v_call: TRBV2
j_call: TRBJ1-2
cdr3_nt: TGTGCCAGCAGTGATGTCGGAGGAAGGGGCTACACCTTC
cdr3_aa: CASSDVGGRGYTF

clone_size: NA
d_call: NA
v_call: TRBV18
j_call: TRBJ2-3
cdr3_nt: TGTGCCAGCTCACCCCCAGGGCGCCTCCCTGGTACGCAGTATTTT
cdr3_aa: CASSPPGRLPGTQYF

clone_size: NA
d_call: NA
v_call: TRBV27
j_call: TRBJ1-1
cdr3_nt: TGTGCCAGCAGTCCCTCGGGGGGTAACACTGAAGCTTTCTTT
cdr3_aa: CASSPSGGNTEAFF